Presented here are 11 T cell receptor beta chains from one specimen sequenced in a study of OX40 agonist ivuxolimab in advanced cancers. Assay: immunoSEQ multiplex PCR; the TCRdb copy retains only in-frame clones and omits some. In the table there are 9,500 to 11,000 clones, 70% to 80% of which are singletons. Material: CD4+ or CD8+ T cells sorted from blood, obtained in a trial of the OX40 agonist ivuxolimab. The receptor source for this set is an adult with an advanced solid tumor such as melanoma, head and neck, liver or kidney cancer.

This rearrangement joins TRBV27 to TRBJ1-1; possibly TRBD1 for D (5 bases). Germline V lookup: CDR1 MNHEY, CDR2 SMNVEV (reference sequence). The CDR3 is 14 residues long. Trimming stripped 6 bases from V and 1 base from J, with 12 bases between. The CDR3 protein is CASSYRRSNTEAFF. The CDR3, as DNA: TGTGCCAGCAGCTACAGGCGGTCGAACACTGAAGCTTTCTTT.

The genes are TRBV19 and TRBJ1-1; 8 bases are a match to TRBD1. After removal of 3 bases from V and 0 bases from J, the junction contained 9 bases not matched to a gene. CDR1 LNHDA and CDR2 SQIVND come from the germline V gene (reference sequence). This CDR3 spans 17 amino acids. DNA for the CDR3: TGTGCCAGTAGTATGGTGGGCAGGGGGCCCTTGAACACTGAAGCTTTCTTT. Translated, it gives CASSMVGRGPLNTEAFF.

This clone is medium-sized (0.01 to 0.1%) by share. The chain couples TRBV14 to TRBJ2-3; D gene ambiguous. The germline V gene has CDR1 SGHDN and CDR2 FVKESK. Trimming shortened V by 5 bases and J by 1 base, and 7 bases separated the two germline ends. The CDR3 has 13 amino acids. The CDR3 spells CASSYLGTDTQYF. CDR3 nucleotide sequence: TGTGCCAGCAGCTACCTCGGCACAGATACGCAGTATTTT.

The genes are TRBV5-6 and TRBJ2-7; D is possibly TRBD1 (6 bases). With 2 bases removed from V and 1 base from J, the gap between germline ends came to 16 bases. The CDR3 has 16 residues. In germline, CDR1 is SGHDT, CDR2 YYEEEE. The CDR3 bases are TGTGCCAGCAGCTTCCCTGGGGGCGAGGATTCCTACGAGCAGTACTTC. Translated: CASSFPGGEDSYEQYF.

The CDR3 loop reads CASMLAGGDEQYF. The CDR3 DNA is TGTGCCAGCATGCTGGCAGGGGGGGACGAGCAGTACTTC. This chain joins TRBV6-1 and TRBJ2-7; TRBD1 or TRBD2 may be the D gene (7 bases each). The CDR3 extends over 13 amino acids. V lost 7 bases and J lost 5, with 15 bases in between. The germline V gene encodes CDR1 MNHNS and CDR2 SASEGT.

This clone has a handful of counts. The rearrangement uses TRBV29-1 and TRBJ1-5; D gene ambiguous. With 4 bases removed from V and 1 base from J, the gap between germline ends came to 8 bases. This CDR3 region has 13 residues. The V gene's germline CDR1 is SQVTM and CDR2 ANQGSEA. CDR3 protein: CSVGGSSNQPQHF. In DNA, the CDR3 is TGCAGCGTTGGAGGATCCAGCAATCAGCCCCAGCATTTT.

The gene calls are TRBV28 and TRBJ2-7; D is possibly TRBD2 (6 bases). CDR3 size: 13 residues. V lost 1 base to trimming and J lost 6 bases, with 10 bases between them. The germline V gene has CDR1 MDHEN and CDR2 SYDVKM. The CDR3 spells CASSLLWGGEQYF. In DNA, the CDR3 is TGTGCCAGCAGTTTATTGTGGGGAGGCGAGCAGTACTTC.

This clone was observed a handful of times. This sequence joins TRBV29-1 and TRBJ1-1; D might be TRBD1 (6 bases). Germline V lookup: CDR1 SQVTM, CDR2 ANQGSEA. Trimming left V 7 bases short and J 1 base short, with 10 bases between. The length of the CDR3 is 12 residues. The CDR3 reads CSATGQNTEAFF. The CDR3 nucleotides read TGCAGCGCTACGGGACAGAACACTGAAGCTTTCTTT.

The rearrangement joins TRBV7-2 to TRBJ1-2; D ambiguous. Germline V CDR1 and CDR2: SGHTA, FQGNSA. The CDR3 totals 13 residues. Between the trimmed V and J ends, which lost 2 bases and 4 bases, there was a span of 8 bases. The CDR3 here is CASSLLELYGYTF. The CDR3 coding sequence is TGTGCCAGCAGCTTATTAGAGCTCTATGGCTACACCTTC.

The chain uses TRBV27 and TRBJ2-1, with 10 bases identical to TRBD2. V was pared by 7 bases and J by 9 bases, with 3 bases of the junction left unmatched. The CDR3 has 12 amino acids. Germline CDR1 reads MNHEY; CDR2 reads SMNVEV (reference sequence). DNA of the CDR3: TGTGCCAGCATCGAGCGGGAGGGTGAGCAGTTCTTC. It translates to CASIEREGEQFF.

This clone appeared once. V and J are TRBV27 and TRBJ1-2; D is unresolved. Germline V lookup: CDR1 MNHEY, CDR2 SMNVEV (reference sequence). The V end lost 4 bases, the J end lost 6 bases, and 15 bases lay between the germline ends. This CDR3 spans 14 amino acids. DNA for the CDR3: TGTGCCAGCAGTTCGGCCCGACCGTCAGATGGCTACACCTTC. Its translation is CASSSARPSDGYTF.